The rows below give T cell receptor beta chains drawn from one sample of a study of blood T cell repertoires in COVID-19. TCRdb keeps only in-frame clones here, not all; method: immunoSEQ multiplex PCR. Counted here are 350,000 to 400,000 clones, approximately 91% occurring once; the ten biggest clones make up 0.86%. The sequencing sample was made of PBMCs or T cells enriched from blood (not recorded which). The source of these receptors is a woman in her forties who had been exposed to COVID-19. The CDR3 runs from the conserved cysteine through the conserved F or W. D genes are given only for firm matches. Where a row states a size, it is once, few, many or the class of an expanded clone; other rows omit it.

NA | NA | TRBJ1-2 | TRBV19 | TGTGCCAGTAGTCAAGACAGAGCGATTAACTATGGCTACACCTTC | CASSQDRAINYGYTF
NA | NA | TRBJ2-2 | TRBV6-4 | TGTGCCAGCCAGGTCGAAGGGACTAACACCGGGGAGCTGTTTTTT | CASQVEGTNTGELFF
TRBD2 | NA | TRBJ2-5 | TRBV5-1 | TGCGCCAGCAGCTCCACTAGCGTAGAAGAGACCCAGTACTTC | CASSSTSVEETQYF
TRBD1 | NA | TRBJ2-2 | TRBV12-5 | TGTGCTAGTGGTTTGGTAGGGTGGGACAGGTTAAACACCGGGGAGCTGTTTTTT | CASGLVGWDRLNTGELFF
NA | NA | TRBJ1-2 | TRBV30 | TGTGCCTGCCCTCAACGACAGAGGAACTATGGCTACACCTTC | CACPQRQRNYGYTF
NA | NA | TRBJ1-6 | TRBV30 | TGTGCCTGGAGTTTCTCTAATTCACCCCTCCACTTT | CAWSFSNSPLHF
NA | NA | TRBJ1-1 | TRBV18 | TGTGCCAGCTCACCCCACGGGGGGAACACTGAAGCTTTCTTT | CASSPHGGNTEAFF
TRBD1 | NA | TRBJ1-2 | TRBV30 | TGTGCCGGAAAACAGGGGGCAGGCTATGGCTACACCTTC | CAGKQGAGYGYTF
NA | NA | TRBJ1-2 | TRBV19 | TGTGCCAGTAGTATAAGGAGGACGAGCAACTATGGCTACACCTTC | CASSIRRTSNYGYTF
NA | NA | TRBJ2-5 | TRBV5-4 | TGTGCCAGCAGCTTGGATGGCCGAGAGACCCAGTACTTC | CASSLDGRETQYF
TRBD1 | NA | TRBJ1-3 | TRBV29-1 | TGCAGCGTTGAATCACAGGGGGCCGGAAACACCATATATTTT | CSVESQGAGNTIYF
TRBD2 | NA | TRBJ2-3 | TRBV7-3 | TGTGCCAGCAGCCTCCGCCCGGGACTAGGGGCAGATACGCAGTATTTT | CASSLRPGLGADTQYF
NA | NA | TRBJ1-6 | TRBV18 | TGTGCCAGCTCACCGCGACAGACCACCTATAATTCACCCCTCCACTTT | CASSPRQTTYNSPLHF
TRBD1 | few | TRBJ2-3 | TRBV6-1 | TGTGCCAGCAGTGAAGGAGGGGGCGCAGATACGCAGTATTTT | CASSEGGGADTQYF
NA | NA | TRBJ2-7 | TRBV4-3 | TGCGCCAGCAGCCAAGGCTATGCCGGGACTGGAGCCTACGAGCAGTACTTC | CASSQGYAGTGAYEQYF
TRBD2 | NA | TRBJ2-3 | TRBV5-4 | TGTGCCAGCAGCTTGGTATTAGGCGGGGGACGCACAGATACGCAGTATTTT | CASSLVLGGGRTDTQYF
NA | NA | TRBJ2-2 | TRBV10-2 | TGCGCCAGCAGCGAAACAGAAACCGGGGAGCTGTTTTTT | CASSETETGELFF
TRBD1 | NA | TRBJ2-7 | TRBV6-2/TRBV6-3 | TGTGCCAGCAGTTACTCGACTTTGGGACAGGGGCACTACGAGCAGTACTTC | CASSYSTLGQGHYEQYF
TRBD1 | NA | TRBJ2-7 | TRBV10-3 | TGTGCCATCAGTGAAGGTCCAAGGACAGGGGAGTACGAGCAGTACTTC | CAISEGPRTGEYEQYF
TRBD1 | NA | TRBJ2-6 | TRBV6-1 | TGTGCCAGCAGTGAGGTCCCGGGACAGGGGACTGGGGCCAACGTCCTGACTTTC | CASSEVPGQGTGANVLTF
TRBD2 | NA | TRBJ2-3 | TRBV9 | TGTGCCAGCAGCCTAAGACTAGCGGGAGTACAAGATACGCAGTATTTT | CASSLRLAGVQDTQYF
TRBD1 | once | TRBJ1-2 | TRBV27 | TGTGCCAGCAGAACTGCCGGGACAGGGTATATTTTGGGTAACTATGGCTACACCTTC | CASRTAGTGYILGNYGYTF
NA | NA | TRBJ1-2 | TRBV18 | TGTGCCAGCTCCAAAGGAGGGGTCAACTATGGCTACACCTTC | CASSKGGVNYGYTF
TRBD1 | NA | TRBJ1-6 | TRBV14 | TGTGCCAGCAGCCAACACGGGACAGACTTAAATTCACCCCTCCACTTT | CASSQHGTDLNSPLHF
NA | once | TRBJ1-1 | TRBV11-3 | TGTGCCAGCAGCCAGGGGTGGGACACTGAAGCTTTCTTT | CASSQGWDTEAFF
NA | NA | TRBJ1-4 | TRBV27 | TGTGCCAGCAGTTTAAGTGGGGCTCGTGAAAAACTGTTTTTT | CASSLSGAREKLFF
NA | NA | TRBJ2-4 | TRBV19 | TGTGCCAGTATAGAAGGCCAGGGCATTGGCAAAAACATTCAGTACTTC | CASIEGQGIGKNIQYF
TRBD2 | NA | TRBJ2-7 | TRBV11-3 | TGTGCCAGCAGCTTATCCGGGACTAACTACGAGCAGTACTTC | CASSLSGTNYEQYF
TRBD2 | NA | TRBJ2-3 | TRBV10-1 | TGCGCCAGCAGCGGGGGACTAGCCGAGACAGATACGCAGTATTTT | CASSGGLAETDTQYF
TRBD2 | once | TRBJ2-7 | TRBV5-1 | TGCGCCAGCAGCTCAAAGAGCCGACTAGCGGAATACTACGAGCAGTACTTC | CASSSKSRLAEYYEQYF
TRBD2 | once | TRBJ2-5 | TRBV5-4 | TGTGCCAGCAGCCACCAGCGGGGAAAAGAGACCCAGTACTTC | CASSHQRGKETQYF
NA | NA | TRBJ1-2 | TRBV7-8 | TGTGCCAGCAGCTTAGAGCAGGCGTACGGCTACACCTTC | CASSLEQAYGYTF
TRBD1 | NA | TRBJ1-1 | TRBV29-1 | TGCAGCGCTAATACAGGGGGTGAAGCTTTCTTT | CSANTGGEAFF
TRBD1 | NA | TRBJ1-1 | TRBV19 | TGTGCCACCTTGGGACAGTTTAACACTGAAGCTTTCTTT | CATLGQFNTEAFF
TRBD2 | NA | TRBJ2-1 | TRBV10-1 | TGCGCCAGCAGTGACCCGACTAGCGGGAGGGATGGGGGGAATGAGCAGTTCTTC | CASSDPTSGRDGGNEQFF
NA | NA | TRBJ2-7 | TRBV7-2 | TGTGCCAGCAGCTCAAGCGGAGGCCCCTACGAGCAGTACTTC | CASSSSGGPYEQYF
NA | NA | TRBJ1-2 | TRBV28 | TGTGCCAGCAGTTTGACAGGACCTAATGGCTACACCTTC | CASSLTGPNGYTF
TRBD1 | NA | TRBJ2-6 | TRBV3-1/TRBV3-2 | TGTGCCAGCAGCCCCTGGACAGGAGGACAGCGAGGGGACTCTGGGGCCAACGTCCTGACTTTC | CASSPWTGGQRGDSGANVLTF
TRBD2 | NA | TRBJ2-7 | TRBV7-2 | TGTGCCAGCAGCCCCCGAGCGGGAGGTAGCTACGAGCAGTACTTC | CASSPRAGGSYEQYF
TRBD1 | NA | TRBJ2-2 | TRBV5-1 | TGCGCCAGCAGCCCTAAGTGGGAAGGACAGGGAAGGGTGACCGGGGAGCTGTTTTTT | CASSPKWEGQGRVTGELFF
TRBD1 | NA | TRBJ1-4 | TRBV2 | TGTGCCAGCAGTGAAATCGGACAGGGGCGCGAAAAACTGTTTTTT | CASSEIGQGREKLFF
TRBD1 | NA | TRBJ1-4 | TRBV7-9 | TGTGCCAGCAGCTTACGGACAGGGGGCAACGAAAAACTGTTTTTT | CASSLRTGGNEKLFF
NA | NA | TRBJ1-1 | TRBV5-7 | TGTGCCAGCAGCTTGAAGGGGTCAACTATCCTAATCACTGAAGCTTTCTTT | CASSLKGSTILITEAFF
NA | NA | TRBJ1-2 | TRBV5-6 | TGTGCCAGCAGCAGGAGGGACCGACTGGAACATGGCTACACCTTC | CASSRRDRLEHGYTF
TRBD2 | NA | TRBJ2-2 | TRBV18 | TGTGCCAGCTCACTCACCATCCCTAGCGGGTCGAACACCGGGGAGCTGTTTTTT | CASSLTIPSGSNTGELFF
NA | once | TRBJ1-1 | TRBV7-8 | TGTGCCAGCAGCTTTCGGCAGGCGAACACTGAAGCTTTCTTT | CASSFRQANTEAFF